This is a list of T cell receptor beta chains from one sample in a study of shared clonotypes between healthy human individuals. TCRdb's table, derived via immunoSEQ multiplex PCR, lists solely in-frame clones and lacks some. The sample has over 950,000 clones; around three quarters are singletons. Source material: memory CD4+ T cells from PBMCs. Every receptor here comes from a man aged 18 to 35 in good health. Some clones in this sample may be carry-over from other donors' samples. Both conserved end residues are part of each CDR3. A D gene is named only where the DNA matches it firmly. Size is omitted from some rows. Given values are once, few, many or a class for expanded clones.

j_call v_call clone_size d_call cdr3_nt cdr3_aa
TRBJ1-1 TRBV5-1 . . TGCGCCAGCAGCTTGTTAGGAGGGGGGTCCTTGACAGGCACTGAAGCTTTCTTT CASSLLGGGSLTGTEAFF
TRBJ2-1 TRBV5-1 . TRBD2 TGCGCCAGCAACAGACTAGCGGGTAGTAAGGGTGAGCAGTTCTTC CASNRLAGSKGEQFF
TRBJ1-1 TRBV5-1 once TRBD1 TGCGCCAGCAGTGGGACAGGGGAGACTGAAGCTTTCTTT CASSGTGETEAFF
TRBJ1-5 TRBV30 . . TGTGCCTGGAGTGCAGGGACTAGCAATCAGCCCCAGCATTTT CAWSAGTSNQPQHF
TRBJ2-1 TRBV2 . . TGTGCCAGCAGTGAGAGGACAGCGGAGCAGTTCTTC CASSERTAEQFF
TRBJ2-5 TRBV7-6 . TRBD2 TGTGCCAGCAGCTTATCGCGAGGGCGAGCGGGAGGTGGAGAGACCCAGTACTTC CASSLSRGRAGGGETQYF
TRBJ2-7 TRBV6-4 . TRBD2 TGTGCCAGCAACCCTAGCGGGAGCTCCTACGAGCAGTACTTC CASNPSGSSYEQYF
TRBJ2-1 TRBV25-1 . . TGTGCCAGCAGTGACCCCCAGCGCAATGAGCAGTTCTTC CASSDPQRNEQFF
TRBJ1-1 TRBV18 . . TGTGCCAGCTCCCCTCGAAGGGGGGGGGTTGAGGTTGAAGCTTTCTTT CASSPRRGGVEVEAFF
TRBJ1-2 TRBV18 . . TGTGCCAGCTCACCATTCGGACTCTATGGCTACACCTTC CASSPFGLYGYTF
TRBJ1-2 TRBV18 . . TGTGCCAGCTCACCACCGGGGGCTGACGGCACCTTC CASSPPGADGTF
TRBJ2-3 TRBV28 . TRBD2 TGTGCCAGCAGTCACGCGGGAGGAGTCACAGATACGCAGTATTTT CASSHAGGVTDTQYF
TRBJ2-3 TRBV5-1 . TRBD2 TGCGCCAGCAGCCGGACTAGCGGGAGGTCCCCAGATACGCAGTATTTT CASSRTSGRSPDTQYF
TRBJ2-1 TRBV5-1 . TRBD2 TGCGCCAGCAGCTTGTTGGCTAGCGGCTACAATGAGCAGTTCTTC CASSLLASGYNEQFF
TRBJ2-7 TRBV4-1 few TRBD1 TGCGCCAGCAGCCTGGGACAGGGCCTAGACCACGAGCAGTACTTC CASSLGQGLDHEQYF
TRBJ2-3 TRBV9 . . TGTGCCAGCAGCTCCGGTGGGGGGTCGGGGTATACGCAGTATTTT CASSSGGGSGYTQYF
TRBJ1-5 TRBV19 . . TGTGCCAGTAGTGGTCGGTCAGCAGAACAGCCCCAGCATTTT CASSGRSAEQPQHF
TRBJ2-7 TRBV7-9 . TRBD2 TGTGCCAGCAGCACCCTCCTAGCGGGAGACGAGCAGTACTTC CASSTLLAGDEQYF
TRBJ2-1 TRBV5-1 . . TGCGCCAGCAGCTTGTTAGGATACTTCAACAATGAGCAGTTCTTC CASSLLGYFNNEQFF
TRBJ2-7 TRBV18 . . TGTGCCAGCTCACCTGCTGCCCCTCCCAGCTCCTACGAGCAGTACTTC CASSPAAPPSSYEQYF
TRBJ2-2 TRBV27 . . TGTGCCAGCAGTTACACCGGGGAGCTGTTTTTT CASSYTGELFF
TRBJ2-7 TRBV5-1 once . TGCGCCAGCAGGATAGCAGATTTCTACGAGCAGTACTTC CASRIADFYEQYF
TRBJ1-5 TRBV5-1 . . TGCGCCAGCAGCTTGGTGGGGGGCGGTCAGCCCCAGCATTTT CASSLVGGGQPQHF
TRBJ1-2 TRBV4-3 . TRBD1 TGCGCCAGCAGCCAAGATAGGGGCGGGACAGTGTATGGCTACACCTTC CASSQDRGGTVYGYTF
TRBJ2-3 TRBV6-1 . TRBD1 TGTGCCAGCAGTGACAGGGGGCTGCGCACAGATACGCAGTATTTT CASSDRGLRTDTQYF
TRBJ1-2 TRBV27 . . TGTGCCAGCACTTACAAGGGGGGGCAGGGACAACCCTATGGCTACACCTTC CASTYKGGQGQPYGYTF
TRBJ2-7 TRBV28 once . TGTGCCAGCAGTCCCGGGTCGTACGAGCAGTACTTC CASSPGSYEQYF
TRBJ2-1 TRBV18 . . TGTGCCAGCTCACCTCAGGGTTCGGTGGGCAATGAGCAGTTCTTC CASSPQGSVGNEQFF
TRBJ2-7 TRBV29-1 . . TGCAGCGTATCGGGCCCCCTCGGCGAGCAGTACTTC CSVSGPLGEQYF
TRBJ2-1 TRBV7-3 once TRBD1 TGTGCCAGCAGCCGGGACAGATGGGACAATGAGCAGTTCTTC CASSRDRWDNEQFF
TRBJ1-1 TRBV7-2 . . TGTGCCAGCAGCTCAGACAGGCGCCGGGAAGCTTTCTTT CASSSDRRREAFF
TRBJ2-2 TRBV4-1 once . TGCGCCAGCAGCCCCCGGCCAAGGGGGGAAGCGAACACCGGGGAGCTGTTTTTT CASSPRPRGEANTGELFF